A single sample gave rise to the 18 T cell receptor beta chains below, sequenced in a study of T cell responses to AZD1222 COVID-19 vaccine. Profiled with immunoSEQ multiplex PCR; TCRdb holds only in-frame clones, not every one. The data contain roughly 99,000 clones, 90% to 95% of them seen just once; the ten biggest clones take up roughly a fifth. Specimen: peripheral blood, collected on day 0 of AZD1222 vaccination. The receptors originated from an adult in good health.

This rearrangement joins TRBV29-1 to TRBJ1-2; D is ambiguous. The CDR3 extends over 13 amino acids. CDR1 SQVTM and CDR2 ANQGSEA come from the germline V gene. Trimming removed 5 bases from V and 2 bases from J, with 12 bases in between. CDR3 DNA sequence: TGCAGCGTTCATGGGCGGCAGAACTATGGCTACACCTTC. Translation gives CSVHGRQNYGYTF.

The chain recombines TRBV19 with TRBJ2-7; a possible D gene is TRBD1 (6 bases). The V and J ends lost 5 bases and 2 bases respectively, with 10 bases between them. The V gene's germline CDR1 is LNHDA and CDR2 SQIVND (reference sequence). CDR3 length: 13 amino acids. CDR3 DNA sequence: TGTGCCAGTAGTGTAACAGGGACCTACGAGCAGTACTTC. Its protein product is CASSVTGTYEQYF.

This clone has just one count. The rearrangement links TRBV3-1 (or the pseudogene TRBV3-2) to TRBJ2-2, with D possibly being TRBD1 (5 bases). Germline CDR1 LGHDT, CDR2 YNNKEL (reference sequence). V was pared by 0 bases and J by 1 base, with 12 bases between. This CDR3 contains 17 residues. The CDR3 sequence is CASSQDKGAKNTGELFF. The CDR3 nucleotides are TGTGCCAGCAGCCAAGATAAAGGGGCCAAGAACACCGGGGAGCTGTTTTTT.

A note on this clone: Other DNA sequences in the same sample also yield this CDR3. In nucleotides, the CDR3 is TGTGCCAGCAGCCTGGGGGGAAATTCACCCCTCCACTTT. Translating gives CASSLGGNSPLHF. The rearrangement links TRBV11-2 to TRBJ1-6; TRBD1 might be the D (5 bases). This CDR3 has 13 amino acids. V lost 5 bases and J 7 bases, leaving 9 bases between the germline ends. Germline V gives CDR1 SGHAT, CDR2 FQNNGV.

The CDR3 nucleotides read TGTGCCAGCAGTCGGGGGGGCACAGATACGCAGTATTTT. Protein sequence: CASSRGGTDTQYF. The chain joins TRBV6-5 to TRBJ2-3; TRBD2 aligns across 7 bases. Trimming at V came to 5 bases and at J to 1 base, leaving 0 bases not matched to a gene. The CDR3 covers 13 residues. CDR1 and CDR2 (germline): MNHEY, SVGAGI.

This CDR3 is CASSEPDGNGYTF. CDR3 coding DNA: TGTGCCAGCAGTGAACCTGACGGAAATGGCTACACCTTC. This sequence joins TRBV6-1 and TRBJ1-2; D ambiguous. The CDR3 sequence is 13 residues long. In germline, CDR1 is MNHNS, CDR2 SASEGT. V was clipped by 2 bases and J by 6 bases, with 10 bases between them.

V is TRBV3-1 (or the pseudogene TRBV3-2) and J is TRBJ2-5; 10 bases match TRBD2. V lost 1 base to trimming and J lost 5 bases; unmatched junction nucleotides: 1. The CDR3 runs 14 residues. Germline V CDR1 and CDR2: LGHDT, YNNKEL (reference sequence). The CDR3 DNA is TGTGCCAGCAGCCAAGTTAGCGGGGGGGAGACCCAGTACTTC. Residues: CASSQVSGGETQYF.

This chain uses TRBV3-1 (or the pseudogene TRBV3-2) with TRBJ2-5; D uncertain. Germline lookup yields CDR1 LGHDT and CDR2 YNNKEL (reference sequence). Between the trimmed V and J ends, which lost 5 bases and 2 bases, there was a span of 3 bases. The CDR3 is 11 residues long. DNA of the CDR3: TGTGCCAGCAGCGTTCAAGAGACCCAGTACTTC. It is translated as CASSVQETQYF.

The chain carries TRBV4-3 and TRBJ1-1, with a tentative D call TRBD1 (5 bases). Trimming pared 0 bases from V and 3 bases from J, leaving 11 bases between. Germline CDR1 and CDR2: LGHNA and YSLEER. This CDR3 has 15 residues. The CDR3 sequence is CASSQDPRADTEAFF. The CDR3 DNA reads TGCGCCAGCAGCCAAGATCCCAGGGCGGACACTGAAGCTTTCTTT.

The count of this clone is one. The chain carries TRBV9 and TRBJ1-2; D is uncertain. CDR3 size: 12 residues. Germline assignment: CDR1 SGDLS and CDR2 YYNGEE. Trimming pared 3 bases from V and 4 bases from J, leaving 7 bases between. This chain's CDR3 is CASSALIYGYTF. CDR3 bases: TGTGCCAGCAGCGCGCTAATCTATGGCTACACCTTC.

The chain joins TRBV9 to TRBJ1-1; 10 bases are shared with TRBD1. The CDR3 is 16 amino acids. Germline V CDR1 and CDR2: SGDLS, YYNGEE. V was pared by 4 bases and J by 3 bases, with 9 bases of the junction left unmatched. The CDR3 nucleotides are TGTGCCAGCAGCCATCCCCACGGACAGGGGGACACTGAAGCTTTCTTT. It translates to CASSHPHGQGDTEAFF.

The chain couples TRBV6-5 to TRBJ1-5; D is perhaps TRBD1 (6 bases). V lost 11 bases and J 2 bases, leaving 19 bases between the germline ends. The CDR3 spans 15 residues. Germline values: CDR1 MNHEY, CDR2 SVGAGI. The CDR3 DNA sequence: TGTGCCTCCCTCTTGGGGGCAGAAGGCAATCAGCCCCAGCATTTT. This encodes CASLLGAEGNQPQHF.

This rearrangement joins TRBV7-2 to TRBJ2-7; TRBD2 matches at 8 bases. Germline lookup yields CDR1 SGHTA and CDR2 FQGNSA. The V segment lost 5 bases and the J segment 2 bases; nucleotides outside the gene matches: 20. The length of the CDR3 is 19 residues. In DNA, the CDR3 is TGTGCCAGCAGCCTAGGGTTCCACACCGGGGGGGCCCCGCCCTACGAGCAGTACTTC. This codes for CASSLGFHTGGAPPYEQYF. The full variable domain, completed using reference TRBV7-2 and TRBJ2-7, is GAGVSQSPSNKVTEKGKDVELRCDPISGHTALYWYRQSLGQGLEFLIYFQGNSAPDKSGLPSDRFSAERTGGSVSTLTIQRTQQEDSAVYLCASSLGFHTGGAPPYEQYFGPGTRLTVT.

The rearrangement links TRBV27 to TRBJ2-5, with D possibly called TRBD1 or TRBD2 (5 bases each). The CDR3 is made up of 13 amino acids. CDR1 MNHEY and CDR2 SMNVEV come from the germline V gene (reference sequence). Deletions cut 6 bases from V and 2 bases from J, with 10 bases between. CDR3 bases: TGTGCCAGCAGGGGGGTTGGTCAAGAGACCCAGTACTTC. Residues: CASRGVGQETQYF.

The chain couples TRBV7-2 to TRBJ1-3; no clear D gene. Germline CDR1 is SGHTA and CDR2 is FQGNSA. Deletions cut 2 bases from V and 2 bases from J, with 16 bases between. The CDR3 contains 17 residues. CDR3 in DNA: TGTGCCAGCAGCTTATCCGTCGTCGAACTTGCTGGAAACACCATATATTTT. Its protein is CASSLSVVELAGNTIYF.

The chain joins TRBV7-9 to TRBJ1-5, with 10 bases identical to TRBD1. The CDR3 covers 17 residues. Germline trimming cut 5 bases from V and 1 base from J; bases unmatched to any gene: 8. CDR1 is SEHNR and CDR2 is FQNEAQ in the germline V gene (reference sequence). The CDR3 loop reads CASSRDRGTGSNQPQHF. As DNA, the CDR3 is TGTGCCAGCAGCAGGGACAGGGGAACCGGAAGCAATCAGCCCCAGCATTTT. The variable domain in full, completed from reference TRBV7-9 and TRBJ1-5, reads DTGVSQNPRHKITKRGQNVTFRCDPISEHNRLYWYRQTLGQGPEFLTYFQNEAQLEKSRLLSDRFSAERPKGSFSTLEIQRTEQGDSAMYLCASSRDRGTGSNQPQHFGDGTRLSIL.

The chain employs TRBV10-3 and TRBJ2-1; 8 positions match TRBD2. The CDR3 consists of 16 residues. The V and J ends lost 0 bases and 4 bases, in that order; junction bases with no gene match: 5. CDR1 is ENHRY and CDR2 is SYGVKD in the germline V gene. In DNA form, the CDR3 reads TGTGCCATCAGTGAGTCGATGGCGGGGGGATACAATGAGCAGTTCTTC. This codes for CAISESMAGGYNEQFF.

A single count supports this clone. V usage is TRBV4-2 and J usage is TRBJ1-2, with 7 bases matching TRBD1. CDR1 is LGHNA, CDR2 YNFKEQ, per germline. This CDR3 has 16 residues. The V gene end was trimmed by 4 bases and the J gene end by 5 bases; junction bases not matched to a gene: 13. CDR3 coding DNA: TGTGCCAGCAGCCCACAGGGGCAGGGTAGTTGGTATGGCTACACCTTC. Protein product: CASSPQGQGSWYGYTF.